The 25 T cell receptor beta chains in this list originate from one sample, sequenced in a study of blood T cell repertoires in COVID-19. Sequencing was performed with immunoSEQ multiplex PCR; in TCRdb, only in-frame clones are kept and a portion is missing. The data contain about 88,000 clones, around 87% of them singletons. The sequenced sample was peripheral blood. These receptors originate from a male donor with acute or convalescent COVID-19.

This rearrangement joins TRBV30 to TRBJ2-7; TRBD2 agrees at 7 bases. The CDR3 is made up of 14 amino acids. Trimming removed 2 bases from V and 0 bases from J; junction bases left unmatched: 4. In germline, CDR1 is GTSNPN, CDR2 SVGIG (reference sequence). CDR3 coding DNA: TGTGCCTGGAGTTACGGGGGGAGCTCCTACGAGCAGTACTTC. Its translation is CAWSYGGSSYEQYF.

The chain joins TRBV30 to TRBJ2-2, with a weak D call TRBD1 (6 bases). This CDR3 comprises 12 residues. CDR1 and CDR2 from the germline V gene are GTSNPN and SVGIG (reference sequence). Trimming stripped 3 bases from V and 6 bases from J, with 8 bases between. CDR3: CAWSRGSGELFF. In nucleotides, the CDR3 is TGTGCCTGGAGCAGGGGATCCGGGGAGCTGTTTTTT.

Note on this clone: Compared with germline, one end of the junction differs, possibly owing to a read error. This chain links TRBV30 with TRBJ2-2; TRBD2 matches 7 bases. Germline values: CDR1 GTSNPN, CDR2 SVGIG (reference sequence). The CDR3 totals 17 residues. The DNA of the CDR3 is TGTGCCTGGAGCCTATGGGGGGGGATTACGAAGACCGGGGAGCTGTTTTTT. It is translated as CAWSLWGGITKTGELFF.

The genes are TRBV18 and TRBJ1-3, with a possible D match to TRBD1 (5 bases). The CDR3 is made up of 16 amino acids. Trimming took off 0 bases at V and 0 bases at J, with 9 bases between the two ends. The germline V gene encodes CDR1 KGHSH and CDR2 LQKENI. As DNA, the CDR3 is TGTGCCAGCTCACCACCTAGGGGTGACTCTGGAAACACCATATATTTT. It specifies CASSPPRGDSGNTIYF.

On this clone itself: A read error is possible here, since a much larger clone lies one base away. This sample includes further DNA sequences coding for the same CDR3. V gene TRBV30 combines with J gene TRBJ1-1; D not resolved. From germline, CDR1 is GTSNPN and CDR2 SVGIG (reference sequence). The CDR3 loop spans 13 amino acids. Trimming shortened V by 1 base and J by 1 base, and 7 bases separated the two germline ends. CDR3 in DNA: TGTGCCTGGAGTGGGCAGGCGAACACTGAAGCTTTCTTT. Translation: CAWSGQANTEAFF.

The CDR3 nucleotides read TGTGCCAGCAGTGAATTTGAGGGACTGGGCGAGCAGTACTTC. This gives the protein CASSEFEGLGEQYF. The V call is TRBV6-1, the J call TRBJ2-7; D is perhaps TRBD2 (6 bases). Trimming removed 2 bases from V and 6 bases from J, with 14 bases in between. Per the germline V gene, CDR1 is MNHNS and CDR2 is SASEGT. The CDR3 is 14 residues long.

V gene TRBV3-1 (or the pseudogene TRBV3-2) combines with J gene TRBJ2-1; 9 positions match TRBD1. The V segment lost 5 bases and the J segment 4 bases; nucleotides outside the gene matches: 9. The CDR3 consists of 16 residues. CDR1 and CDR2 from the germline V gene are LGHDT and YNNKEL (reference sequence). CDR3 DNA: TGTGCCAGCAGCTATCTACAGGGGGCGAAGTACAATGAGCAGTTCTTC. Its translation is CASSYLQGAKYNEQFF.

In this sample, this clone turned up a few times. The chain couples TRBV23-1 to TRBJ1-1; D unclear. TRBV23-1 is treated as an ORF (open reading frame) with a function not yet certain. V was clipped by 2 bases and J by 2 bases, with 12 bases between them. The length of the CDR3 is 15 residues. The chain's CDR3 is CASSQEGTVNTEAFF. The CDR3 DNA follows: TGCGCCAGCAGTCAAGAAGGTACAGTCAACACTGAAGCTTTCTTT.

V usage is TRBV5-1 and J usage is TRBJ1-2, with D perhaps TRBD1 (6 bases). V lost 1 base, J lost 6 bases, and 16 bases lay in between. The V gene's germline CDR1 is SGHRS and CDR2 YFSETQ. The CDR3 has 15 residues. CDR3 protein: CASSLMAGASNGYTF. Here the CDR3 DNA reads TGCGCCAGCAGCTTGATGGCAGGGGCTAGCAATGGCTACACCTTC.

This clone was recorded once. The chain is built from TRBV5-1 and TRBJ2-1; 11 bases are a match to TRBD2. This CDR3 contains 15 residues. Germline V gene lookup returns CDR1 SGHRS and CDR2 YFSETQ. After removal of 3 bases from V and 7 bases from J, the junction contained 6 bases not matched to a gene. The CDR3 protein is CASSSGLADVNEQFF. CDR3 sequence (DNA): TGCGCCAGCAGCTCGGGACTAGCGGACGTAAATGAGCAGTTCTTC.

The CDR3 nucleotides read TGTGCCAGCAGCAAAATTTCTAGCGGGGGGGCCGGGGCGGACAATGAGCAGTTCTTC. Amino acid sequence: CASSKISSGGAGADNEQFF. The chain uses TRBV21-1 and TRBJ2-1; the table gives TRBD2 as D, unverified against the DNA. TRBV21-1 constitutes a pseudogene. CDR3 size: 19 residues.

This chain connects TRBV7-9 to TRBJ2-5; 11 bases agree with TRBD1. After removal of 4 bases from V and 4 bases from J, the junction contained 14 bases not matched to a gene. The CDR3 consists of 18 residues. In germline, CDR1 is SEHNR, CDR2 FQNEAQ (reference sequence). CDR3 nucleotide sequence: TGTGCCAGCAGCTACTACCTCAGGACAGGGGGCCTGGGAGAGACCCAGTACTTC. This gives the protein CASSYYLRTGGLGETQYF.

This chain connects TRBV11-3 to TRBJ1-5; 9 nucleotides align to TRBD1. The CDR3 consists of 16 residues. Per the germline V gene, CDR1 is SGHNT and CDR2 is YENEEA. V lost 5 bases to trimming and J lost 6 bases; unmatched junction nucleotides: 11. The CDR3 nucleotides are TGTGCCAGCAGCCCCCCCGGGACAGGGACGGGTCAGCCCCAGCATTTT. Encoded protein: CASSPPGTGTGQPQHF. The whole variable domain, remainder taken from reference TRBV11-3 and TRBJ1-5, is EAGVVQSPRYKIIEKKQPVAFWCNPISGHNTLYWYLQNLGQGPELLIRYENEEAVDDSQLPKDRFSAERLKGVDSTLKIQPAELGDSAVYLCASSPPGTGTGQPQHFGDGTRLSIL.

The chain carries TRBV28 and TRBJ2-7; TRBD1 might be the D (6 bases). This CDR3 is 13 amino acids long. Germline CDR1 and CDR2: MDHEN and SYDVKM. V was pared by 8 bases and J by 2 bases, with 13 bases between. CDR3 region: CASLRGVPYEQYF. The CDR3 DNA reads TGTGCCAGCCTCAGGGGAGTCCCCTACGAGCAGTACTTC.

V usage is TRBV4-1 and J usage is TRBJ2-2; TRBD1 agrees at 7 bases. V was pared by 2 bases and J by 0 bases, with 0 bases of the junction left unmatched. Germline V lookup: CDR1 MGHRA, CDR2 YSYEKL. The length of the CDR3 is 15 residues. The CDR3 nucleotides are TGCGCCAGCAGCCAAACAGGGGCGAACACCGGGGAGCTGTTTTTT. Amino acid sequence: CASSQTGANTGELFF.

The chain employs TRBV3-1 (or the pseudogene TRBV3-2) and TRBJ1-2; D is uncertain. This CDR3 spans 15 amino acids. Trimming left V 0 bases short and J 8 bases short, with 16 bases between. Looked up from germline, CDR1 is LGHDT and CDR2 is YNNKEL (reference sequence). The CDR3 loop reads CASSQDRVVVSGYTF. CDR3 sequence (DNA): TGTGCCAGCAGCCAAGATCGAGTGGTAGTGAGCGGCTACACCTTC.

CDR3 amino acids: CASSQVVGQGEKLFF. The CDR3 DNA reads TGTGCCAGCAGCCAAGTTGTGGGACAGGGGGAAAAACTGTTTTTT. The chain recombines TRBV4-2 with TRBJ1-4; 10 bases agree with TRBD1. The CDR3 runs 15 residues. Germline V gene lookup returns CDR1 LGHNA and CDR2 YNFKEQ. J lost 8 bases, V lost 1 base, and 4 bases had no gene match.

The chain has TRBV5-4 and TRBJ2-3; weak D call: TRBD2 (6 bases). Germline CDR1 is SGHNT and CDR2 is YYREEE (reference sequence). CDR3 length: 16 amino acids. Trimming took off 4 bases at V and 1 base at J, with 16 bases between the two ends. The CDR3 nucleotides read TGTGCCAGCAGCGGTACCGGGACTCCGGGCACAGATACGCAGTATTTT. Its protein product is CASSGTGTPGTDTQYF.

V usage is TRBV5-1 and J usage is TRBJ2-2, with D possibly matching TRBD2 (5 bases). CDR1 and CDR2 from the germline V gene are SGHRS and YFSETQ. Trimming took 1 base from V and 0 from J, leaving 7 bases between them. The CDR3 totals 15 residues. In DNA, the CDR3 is TGCGCCAGCAGCTTGTACGGGGCGAACACCGGGGAGCTGTTTTTT. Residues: CASSLYGANTGELFF.

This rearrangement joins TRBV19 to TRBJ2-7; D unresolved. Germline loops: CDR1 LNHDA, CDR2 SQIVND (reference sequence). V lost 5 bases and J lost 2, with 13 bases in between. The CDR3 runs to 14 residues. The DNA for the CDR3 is TGTGCCAGTAGTGCTTCGCCGGGTACCTACGAGCAGTACTTC. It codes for CASSASPGTYEQYF.

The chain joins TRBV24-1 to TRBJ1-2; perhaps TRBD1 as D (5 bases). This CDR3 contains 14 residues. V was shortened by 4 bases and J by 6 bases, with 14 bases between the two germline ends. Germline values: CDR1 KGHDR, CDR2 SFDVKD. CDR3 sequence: CATSETGGLDGYTF. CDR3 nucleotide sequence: TGTGCCACCAGTGAGACCGGGGGATTGGATGGCTACACCTTC.

The CDR3 is CASSSKDRVGNQPQHF. The CDR3 DNA reads as TGTGCCAGCAGTTCAAAGGACAGGGTTGGGAATCAGCCCCAGCATTTT. V is TRBV28 and J is TRBJ1-5; 8 bases align to TRBD1. Germline V gene data show CDR1 as MDHEN and CDR2 as SYDVKM. Losses at the gene ends were 4 bases for V and 4 bases for J; bases not matched to a gene: 9. This CDR3 spans 16 amino acids.

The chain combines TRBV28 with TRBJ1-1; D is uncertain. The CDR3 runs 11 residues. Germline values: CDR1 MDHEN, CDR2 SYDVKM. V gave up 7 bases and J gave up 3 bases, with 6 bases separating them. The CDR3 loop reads CASTGDTEAFF. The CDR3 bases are TGTGCCAGCACCGGGGACACTGAAGCTTTCTTT.

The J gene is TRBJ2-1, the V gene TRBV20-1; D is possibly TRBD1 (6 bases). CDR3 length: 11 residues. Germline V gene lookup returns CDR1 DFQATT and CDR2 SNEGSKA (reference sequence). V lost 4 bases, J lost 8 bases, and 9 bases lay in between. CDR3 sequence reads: CSATGAHEQFF. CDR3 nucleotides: TGCAGTGCTACAGGGGCCCATGAGCAGTTCTTC.

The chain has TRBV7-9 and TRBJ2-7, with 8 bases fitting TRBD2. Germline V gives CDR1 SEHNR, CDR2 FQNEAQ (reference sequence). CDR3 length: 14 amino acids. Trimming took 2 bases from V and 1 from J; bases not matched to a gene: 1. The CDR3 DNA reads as TGTGCCAGCAGCTTATCTAGCGGGTCCTACGAGCAGTACTTC. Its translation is CASSLSSGSYEQYF.